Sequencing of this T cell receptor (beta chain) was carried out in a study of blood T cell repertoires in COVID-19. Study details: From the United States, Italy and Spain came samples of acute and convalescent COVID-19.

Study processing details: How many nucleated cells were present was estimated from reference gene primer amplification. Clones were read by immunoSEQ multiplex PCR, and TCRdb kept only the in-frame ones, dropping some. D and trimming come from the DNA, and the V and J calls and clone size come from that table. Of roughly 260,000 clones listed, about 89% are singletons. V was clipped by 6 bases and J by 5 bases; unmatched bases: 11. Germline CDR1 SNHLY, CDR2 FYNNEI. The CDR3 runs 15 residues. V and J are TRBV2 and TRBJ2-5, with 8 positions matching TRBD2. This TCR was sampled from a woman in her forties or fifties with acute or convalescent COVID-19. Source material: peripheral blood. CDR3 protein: CASSVERESPETQYF. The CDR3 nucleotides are TGTGCCAGCAGCGTGGAGCGGGAGTCCCCGGAGACCCAGTACTTC.